The next 21 T cell receptor beta chains were all read from a single sample in a study of OX40 agonist ivuxolimab in advanced cancers. Produced via immunoSEQ multiplex PCR; TCRdb's table is partial and in-frame only. The table shows tens of thousands of clones, with approximately 90% occurring only once. Source: CD4+ or CD8+ T cells sorted from blood, taken in a trial of the OX40 agonist ivuxolimab. The source of these receptors is an adult with an advanced solid tumor such as melanoma, head and neck, liver or kidney cancer.

The chain uses TRBV5-1 and TRBJ2-2; no clear D. Germline-derived CDR1 and CDR2 are SGHRS and YFSETQ. This CDR3 spans 13 amino acids. Trimming took off 4 bases at V and 3 bases at J, with 7 bases between the two ends. CDR3 in DNA: TGCGCCAGCAGCCAGACTTACACCGGGGAGCTGTTTTTT. It is translated as CASSQTYTGELFF.

V gene TRBV5-4 combines with J gene TRBJ2-1; D might be TRBD1 (5 bases). CDR1 and CDR2 from the germline V gene are SGHNT and YYREEE (reference sequence). V shed 3 bases and J shed 9 bases, with 13 bases lying between them. CDR3 length: 13 residues. CDR3 coding DNA: TGTGCCAGCAGCTCCGTACAGGATACTGAGCAGTTCTTC. Amino acid sequence: CASSSVQDTEQFF.

The chain is built from TRBV28 and TRBJ2-1, with a possible D match to TRBD2 (5 bases). V lost 5 bases, J lost 0 bases, and 14 bases lay in between. Per germline, CDR1 MDHEN and CDR2 SYDVKM. CDR3 length: 16 amino acids. CDR3 DNA: TGTGCCAGCAGTACCCTGAGGGTTGGCTCCTACAATGAGCAGTTCTTC. This sequence encodes CASSTLRVGSYNEQFF.

This clone turned up a few times. This chain uses TRBV7-3 with TRBJ2-2, with 8 nucleotides matching TRBD1. This CDR3 contains 15 residues. Germline CDR1 SGHTA, CDR2 FQGTGA. The junction had 10 bases not matched to a gene; V was cut back by 8 bases and J by 5 bases. The CDR3 bases are TGTGCCAGCGGAACTCAGGGGGCGCGGACCGGGGAGCTGTTTTTT. It codes for CASGTQGARTGELFF. The full variable domain, in which reference TRBV7-3 and TRBJ2-2 provide the parts outside the CDR3, is GAGVSQTPSNKVTEKGKYVELRCDPISGHTALYWYRQSLGQGPEFLIYFQGTGAADDSGLPNDRFFAVRPEGSVSTLKIQRTERGDSAVYLCASGTQGARTGELFFGEGSRLTVL.

The chain has TRBV9 and TRBJ2-7; no clear D gene. This CDR3 has 11 residues. Germline CDR1 SGDLS, CDR2 YYNGEE. V shed 3 bases and J shed 8 bases, with 9 bases lying between them. The CDR3 DNA reads as TGTGCCAGCAGCGAACCCAGCAAGCAGTACTTC. As protein: CASSEPSKQYF.

The chain couples TRBV28 to TRBJ1-5; D possibly corresponds to TRBD1 (5 bases). V was cut by 5 bases and J by 7 bases, with 18 bases left in between. Germline V lookup: CDR1 MDHEN, CDR2 SYDVKM. This CDR3 has 15 amino acids. CDR3 coding DNA: TGTGCCAGCAGTCTTCCGGGAACCAAGGGGCAGCCCCAGCATTTT. Its translation is CASSLPGTKGQPQHF.

CDR3 sequence: CASSARGSSGSYNEQFF. CDR3 bases: TGTGCCAGCAGCGCCAGGGGGTCTAGCGGGTCATACAATGAGCAGTTCTTC. This rearrangement joins TRBV9 to TRBJ2-1; D is perhaps TRBD2 (8 bases). CDR3 length equals 17 residues. In germline, CDR1 is SGDLS, CDR2 YYNGEE. Between the trimmed V and J ends, which lost 3 bases and 4 bases, there was a span of 20 bases.

The chain combines TRBV19 with TRBJ2-7; 8 bases fit TRBD2. The V gene end was trimmed by 0 bases and the J gene end by 2 bases; junction bases not matched to a gene: 6. Germline loops: CDR1 LNHDA, CDR2 SQIVND (reference sequence). The CDR3 consists of 16 residues. The CDR3 loop is CASSIDLLAGTYEQYF. CDR3 in DNA: TGTGCCAGTAGTATAGATCTTCTAGCGGGTACCTACGAGCAGTACTTC.

V gene TRBV5-1 combines with J gene TRBJ2-1, with D hard to call. The CDR3 is 15 amino acids. CDR1 and CDR2 (germline): SGHRS, YFSETQ. The ends were cut back, 3 bases at V and 6 bases at J, with 16 bases in the middle. The CDR3 loop reads CASSSTVQAVNEQFF. The DNA for the CDR3 is TGCGCCAGCAGCTCGACTGTCCAGGCAGTCAATGAGCAGTTCTTC.

V usage is TRBV4-2 and J usage is TRBJ2-1; the D is unclear. Between the trimmed V and J ends, which lost 0 bases and 8 bases, there was a span of 14 bases. The CDR3 sequence is 15 residues long. Looked up from germline, CDR1 is LGHNA and CDR2 is YNFKEQ. This CDR3 reads CASSQDDSYSDEQFF. The DNA for the CDR3 is TGTGCCAGCAGCCAAGATGATTCCTACTCTGATGAGCAGTTCTTC.

V is TRBV11-2 and J is TRBJ2-5; D could derive from TRBD1 or TRBD2 (5 bases each). CDR1 is SGHAT, CDR2 FQNNGV, per germline. The V end lost 6 bases, the J end lost 5 bases, and 25 bases lay between the germline ends. This CDR3 is built from 17 residues. The CDR3 here is CASRPRLRDRVSETQYF. For the CDR3, the DNA is TGTGCCAGCAGACCCCGTCTCCGGGACCGGGTATCCGAGACCCAGTACTTC.

V usage is TRBV5-1 and J usage is TRBJ2-3; tentative D call: TRBD1 (5 bases). Trimming cost V 3 bases and J 0 bases, with 11 bases left between them. Germline V gives CDR1 SGHRS, CDR2 YFSETQ. The CDR3 totals 15 residues. The CDR3 here is CASSWRTRSTDTQYF. The DNA for the CDR3 is TGCGCCAGCAGCTGGCGGACAAGGAGCACAGATACGCAGTATTTT.

The chain employs TRBV6-1 and TRBJ2-1; 13 nucleotides agree with TRBD2. Germline CDR1 reads MNHNS; CDR2 reads SASEGT. The CDR3 spans 15 residues. V was pared by 7 bases and J by 4 bases, with 4 bases of the junction left unmatched. The CDR3 DNA reads as TGTGCCAGCACCATGACTAGCGGGGGGTACAATGAGCAGTTCTTC. It encodes CASTMTSGGYNEQFF.

V is TRBV25-1 and J is TRBJ1-5; 7 nucleotides line up with TRBD1. J was trimmed by 7 bases and V by 3 bases; bases with no gene match: 6. The germline gives CDR1 MGHDK, CDR2 SYGVNS. The CDR3 covers 14 residues. CDR3 nucleotides: TGTGCCAGCAGTGATTCACAGGGGTGGCAGCCCCAGCATTTT. This translates into CASSDSQGWQPQHF.

The chain joins TRBV2 to TRBJ2-1; TRBD2 matches 13 bases. Germline assignment: CDR1 SNHLY and CDR2 FYNNEI. After removal of 1 base from V and 4 bases from J, the junction contained 1 base not matched to a gene. The CDR3 has 16 residues. The chain's CDR3 is CASSEEGLAGYNEQFF. CDR3 nucleotides: TGTGCCAGCAGTGAAGAGGGACTAGCGGGGTACAATGAGCAGTTCTTC.

This clone was detected only once. The V gene is TRBV28, the J gene TRBJ2-3; D might be TRBD1 or TRBD2, each matching 6 bases. Trimming took 3 bases from V and 6 from J, leaving 16 bases between them. Germline lookup yields CDR1 MDHEN and CDR2 SYDVKM. The CDR3 runs 15 residues. CDR3 coding DNA: TGTGCCAGCAGTTTTTATCGGGAGAGGGGGGATACGCAGTATTTT. This gives the protein CASSFYRERGDTQYF. The variable domain in full, with the rest retrieved from reference TRBV28 and TRBJ2-3, is DVKVTQSSRYLVKRTGEKVFLECVQDMDHENMFWYRQDPGLGLRLIYFSYDVKMKEKGDIPEGYSVSREKKERFSLILESASTNQTSMYLCASSFYRERGDTQYFGPGTRLTVL.

This clone was observed a single time. Other DNA variants within this sample encode the same CDR3. The chain employs TRBV27 and TRBJ2-3, with 8 bases matching TRBD2. Germline CDR1 is MNHEY and CDR2 is SMNVEV (reference sequence). CDR3 size: 16 residues. Losses at the gene ends were 4 bases for V and 0 bases for J; bases not matched to a gene: 6. Here the CDR3 reads CASSSRTSGSTDTQYF. CDR3 DNA sequence: TGTGCCAGCAGTTCCCGAACTAGCGGAAGCACAGATACGCAGTATTTT.

The chain is built from TRBV27 and TRBJ1-2, with TRBD1 matching over 9 bases. This CDR3 region has 13 residues. CDR1 and CDR2 from the germline V gene are MNHEY and SMNVEV (reference sequence). The J segment lost 4 bases and the V segment lost 8 bases, leaving 5 bases of the junction unmatched. The CDR3 sequence is CASSDRGTYGYTF. Here the CDR3 DNA reads TGTGCCAGCTCCGACAGGGGGACCTATGGCTACACCTTC.

The CDR3 spells CASSDTGGTDTQYF. The CDR3 coding sequence is TGTGCCAGCAGTGATACAGGGGGCACAGATACGCAGTATTTT. V and J are TRBV25-1 and TRBJ2-3, with TRBD1 matching 7 bases. This CDR3 has 14 residues. Germline lookup yields CDR1 MGHDK and CDR2 SYGVNS. V was clipped by 3 bases and J by 1 base; unmatched bases: 1. The full variable domain, its missing parts supplied by reference TRBV25-1 and TRBJ2-3, is EADIYQTPRYLVIGTGKKITLECSQTMGHDKMYWYQQDPGMELHLIHYSYGVNSTEKGDLSSESTVSRIRTEHFPLTLESARPSHTSQYLCASSDTGGTDTQYFGPGTRLTVL.

J is TRBJ2-3 and V is TRBV9, with 8 bases that match TRBD2. The germline V gene has CDR1 SGDLS and CDR2 YYNGEE. V dropped 0 bases and J dropped 0; count of bases not matched to a gene: 9. There are 18 residues in the CDR3. Written as DNA, the CDR3 is TGTGCCAGCAGCGTAGTCCCATTGGTAGCGGGGAGCACAGATACGCAGTATTTT. It yields the protein CASSVVPLVAGSTDTQYF.

V and J are TRBV19 and TRBJ2-2; either TRBD1 or TRBD2 may fit D (5 bases each). The CDR3 sequence is 15 residues long. V lost 7 bases, J lost 0 bases, and 12 bases lay in between. CDR1 is LNHDA and CDR2 is SQIVND in the germline V gene (reference sequence). CDR3 amino acids: CASNLGPTNTGELFF. The CDR3 region has the DNA TGTGCCAGTAATTTGGGACCGACGAACACCGGGGAGCTGTTTTTT.